The rows below give T cell receptor beta chains drawn from one sample of a study of T-cell reconstitution after alpha-beta-depleted transplantation in children. Each CDR3 protein is one row after TCRdb ran MiXCR on the PCR reads. Found here are about 420,000 distinct CDR3 sequences, 15% to 20% of them singletons; the top ten hold approximately 29%. The starting material was PBMCs, mostly from graft donor cells, obtained 360 days after TCRalphabeta/CD19-depleted stem cell transplant. These receptors all come from a boy in the first two years of life who had a stem cell transplant for Wiskott-Aldrich syndrome, so the T cells may come from the graft donor. Each CDR3 is given with its conserved first and last residue. A D gene is named only where the DNA matches it firmly. Clone sizes are given selectively: once, few, many, or a class where the clone is expanded.

j_gene,v_gene,abundance,d_gene,CDR3nt,CDR3aa
TRBJ2-1,TRBV12-3/TRBV12-4,.,TRBD2,TGTGCCAGCAGTTTGGGCGGGAGACCTAATGAGCAGTTCTTC,CASSLGGRPNEQFF
TRBJ2-1,TRBV3-1,.,.,TGTGCCAGCAGCCAAGACTCGAGGGCTTACAATGAGCAGTTCTTC,CASSQDSRAYNEQFF
TRBJ2-7,TRBV29-1,few,TRBD2,TGCAGCGTTGAGGGGAGGGGAGTAAACGAGCAGTACTTC,CSVEGRGVNEQYF
TRBJ2-5,TRBV12-3/TRBV12-4,few,.,TGTGCCAGCAGTTCCTACGAGACCCAGTACTTC,CASSSYETQYF
TRBJ2-4,TRBV10-3,.,.,TGTGCCATCAGGGGGCGGGGAAACATTCAGTACTTC,CAIRGRGNIQYF
TRBJ2-2,TRBV7-9,.,TRBD1,TGTGCCAGCCCCCCCCGGACAGGACGAAACACCGGGGAGCTGTTTTTT,CASPPRTGRNTGELFF
TRBJ1-1,TRBV10-3,few,.,TGTGCCATCAGTGAAGGGTTGAGGAACACTGAAGCTTTCTTT,CAISEGLRNTEAFF
TRBJ1-1,TRBV20-1,few,TRBD1,TGCAGTGTGGGGACAGGGGGCAGGCGAACTGAAGCTTTCTTT,CSVGTGGRRTEAFF
TRBJ2-1,TRBV28,few,TRBD1,TGTGCCAGCAGTGTGAACGGGGACAGATTTGGACAGAAGGTCGAACGCTATGAGCAGTTCTTC,CASSVNGDRFGQKVERYEQFF
TRBJ2-5,TRBV12-3/TRBV12-4,many,TRBD2,TGTGCCAGCAGTCTAATCCTATCCGGACTAGCGGGACTAGAGACCCAGTACTTC,CASSLILSGLAGLETQYF
TRBJ1-1,TRBV18,.,.,TGTGCCAGCTCCCAAGGAGGAGAAGCTTTCTTT,CASSQGGEAFF
TRBJ2-7,TRBV2,few,.,TGTGCCAGCAGTGAAGGACCGATTTACTACGAGCAGTACTTC,CASSEGPIYYEQYF
TRBJ1-4,TRBV11-2,.,.,TGTGCCAGCAGCCTATGGGTGGGCAGGCCCTCAACTAATGAAAAACTGTTTTTT,CASSLWVGRPSTNEKLFF
TRBJ2-5,TRBV5-5,many,.,TGTGCCAGCAGCTTGTTACAGGGTGGACAAGAGACCCAGTACTTC,CASSLLQGGQETQYF
TRBJ1-2,TRBV7-2,many,.,TGTGCCAGCAGCCCGGACACGAACTATGGCTACACCTTC,CASSPDTNYGYTF
TRBJ2-1,TRBV12-3/TRBV12-4,.,.,TGTGCCAGCAGTTTAGGCACCTCGGGGGTTGGAGAGCAGTTCTTC,CASSLGTSGVGEQFF
TRBJ2-1,TRBV3-1,.,TRBD1,TGTGCCAGCAGCCACCGGGACAGGGTTCGTGAGCAGTTCTTC,CASSHRDRVREQFF
TRBJ2-1,TRBV6-6,.,.,TGTGCCAGCAGTTACGATCGGCAGTTCTTC,CASSYDRQFF
TRBJ1-1,TRBV25-1,.,.,TGTGCCAGCAGTGAATGGGCCCTGAAAGGTGAAGCTTTCTTT,CASSEWALKGEAFF
TRBJ2-2,TRBV29-1,.,TRBD1,TGCAGCGTTGGGCGACAGGGGAGCACCGGGGAGCTGTTTTTT,CSVGRQGSTGELFF
TRBJ2-5,TRBV5-1,few,.,TGCGCCAGCAGCTCCCGGGACGGGCCTAAAGAGACCCAGTACTTC,CASSSRDGPKETQYF
TRBJ2-2,TRBV7-9,few,.,TGTGCCAGCAGCTCCACGGGGAGCCCGACCGGGGAGCTGTTTTTT,CASSSTGSPTGELFF